The entry below gives a single TCR beta chain sequence along with its context. Profiled with immunoSEQ multiplex PCR; TCRdb holds only in-frame clones, not every one. The profile covers about 76,000 clones, with 65% to 90% appearing a single time and roughly 9.1% taken by the ten largest. The entry originates in a study of blood T cell repertoires in COVID-19. The J segment lost 10 bases and the V segment lost 6 bases, leaving 8 bases of the junction unmatched. The CDR3 is made up of 13 amino acids. Germline V CDR1 and CDR2: MNHEY, SVGAGI. The chain combines TRBV6-5 with TRBJ2-1; 8 positions match TRBD1. The receptor was isolated from a middle-aged man with COVID-19, enrolled during active disease. Sequencing input: peripheral blood. The CDR3 protein is CASSSGTGTEQFF. In nucleotides, the CDR3 is TGTGCCAGCAGCTCCGGGACAGGCACGGAGCAGTTCTTC.